This T cell receptor beta chain derives from a study of blood T cell repertoires in COVID-19. Across the study: Sample material is recorded as cDNA or gDNA derived from T cells, B-cell-depleted T cells, or PBMCs.

The V gene's germline CDR1 is SGHNT and CDR2 YYREEE (reference sequence). The germline V and J ends were trimmed by 2 bases and 7 bases, with 7 bases remaining between them. The CDR3 runs to 11 residues. Authors' processing steps: Estimates of nucleated cell counts were drawn from the amplification of reference gene primers. The method was immunoSEQ multiplex PCR; TCRdb's version includes in-frame clones alone and lacks a portion of them. The DNA gave D and trimming, while V, J and clone size come from that table. The sample has about 260,000 clones; just under 90% are singletons. The chain is built from TRBV5-4 and TRBJ2-7; D not resolved. The TCR was taken from a woman in her twenties or thirties with acute COVID-19. Sequenced material: PBMCs or T cells enriched from blood (not recorded which). CDR3 region: CASSFSREQYF. The CDR3 DNA sequence: TGTGCCAGCAGCTTCTCCCGGGAGCAGTACTTC.